These T cell receptor beta chains were read from a single sample in a study of cytomegalovirus exposure and HLA in healthy donors. Here immunoSEQ multiplex PCR was the method, and the copy in TCRdb shows in-frame clones only, minus some. The repertoire holds hundreds of thousands of clones, with roughly 89% as singletons. The material sequenced was PBMCs. These TCRs come from a woman under 30 in good health and CMV-seronegative. Both conserved end residues are part of each CDR3. A D gene is named only where the DNA matches it firmly. Clone size is given for some rows only: seen once, a few or many times, or a class if the clone is expanded.

J: TRBJ2-7; length: 15; size: NA; D: NA; V: TRBV6-5; DNA: TGTGCCAGCAGTTACTCCCTCTATAGTTCCTACGAGCAGTACTTC; CDR3: CASSYSLYSSYEQYF
J: TRBJ1-2; length: 15; size: NA; D: TRBD1; V: TRBV27; DNA: TGTGCCAGCAGTCTGATCCCGGGACAGATCTATGGCTACACCTTC; CDR3: CASSLIPGQIYGYTF
J: TRBJ1-1; length: 15; size: NA; D: NA; V: TRBV4-1; DNA: TGCGCCAGCAGCCAAAGAGGCCGTGGTCGGGATGAGGCTTTCTTT; CDR3: CASSQRGRGRDEAFF
J: TRBJ2-1; length: 16; size: NA; D: TRBD2; V: TRBV4-1; DNA: TGCGCCAGCAGCCCAAAAGCGGGGGGGTCTTACAATGAGCAGTTCTTC; CDR3: CASSPKAGGSYNEQFF
J: TRBJ2-1; length: 13; size: NA; D: NA; V: TRBV9; DNA: TGTGCCAGCAGCCCCCCCCCGTCGGATGAGCAGTTCTTC; CDR3: CASSPPPSDEQFF
J: TRBJ2-7; length: 14; size: NA; D: NA; V: TRBV5-4; DNA: TGTGCCAGCACCTTGTTTGGTAGTCCCTACGAGCAGTACTTC; CDR3: CASTLFGSPYEQYF
J: TRBJ1-2; length: 14; size: few; D: TRBD1; V: TRBV11-2; DNA: TGTGCCAGCAGCACTTCGACAGGGGGCTATGGCTACACCTTC; CDR3: CASSTSTGGYGYTF
J: TRBJ1-1; length: 13; size: NA; D: NA; V: TRBV27; DNA: TGTGCCAGCAGTTTCATCGGAAGGGGTGAAGCTTTCTTT; CDR3: CASSFIGRGEAFF
J: TRBJ1-5; length: 13; size: NA; D: NA; V: TRBV6-1; DNA: TGTGCCGCCTACGGACGGGAGGGTCAGCCCCAGCATTTT; CDR3: CAAYGREGQPQHF
J: TRBJ2-1; length: 11; size: NA; D: NA; V: TRBV7-8; DNA: TGTGCCAGCAGCTTCTTACAGGAGCAGTTCTTC; CDR3: CASSFLQEQFF
J: TRBJ1-4; length: 13; size: NA; D: TRBD1; V: TRBV6-5; DNA: TGTGCCAGCAGTTCCACAGGGGCAGAAAAACTGTTTTTT; CDR3: CASSSTGAEKLFF
J: TRBJ2-5; length: 10; size: few; D: NA; V: TRBV7-9; DNA: TGTGCCAGCCAGGGGGAGACCCAGTACTTC; CDR3: CASQGETQYF
J: TRBJ2-7; length: 15; size: NA; D: TRBD2; V: TRBV27; DNA: TGTGCCAGCAGTTTCATACTAGCGGGGAATCCTCGGAGGTACTTC; CDR3: CASSFILAGNPRRYF
J: TRBJ1-3; length: 13; size: NA; D: NA; V: TRBV5-4; DNA: TGTGCCAGCAGCTGGGACCGCGGGGACACCATATATTTT; CDR3: CASSWDRGDTIYF
J: TRBJ2-5; length: 14; size: NA; D: TRBD2; V: TRBV5-1; DNA: TGCGCCAGCAGCTCTAGCGGGGTTGGGGAGACCCAGTACTTC; CDR3: CASSSSGVGETQYF
J: TRBJ1-2; length: 14; size: few; D: TRBD1; V: TRBV27; DNA: TGTGCCAGCAGTGCCGTCAGGGGGGCGCGGGGCTACACCTTC; CDR3: CASSAVRGARGYTF
J: TRBJ2-6; length: 17; size: once; D: NA; V: TRBV4-2; DNA: TGTGCCAGCAGCCCGCACGGTATTCTATCGGGGGCCAACGTCCTGACTTTC; CDR3: CASSPHGILSGANVLTF
J: TRBJ1-6; length: 15; size: NA; D: TRBD1; V: TRBV6-6; DNA: TGTGCCAGCAGTTGGCGGGACAGGGAATATTCACCCCTCCACTTT; CDR3: CASSWRDREYSPLHF
J: TRBJ2-7; length: 15; size: NA; D: TRBD2; V: TRBV9; DNA: TGTGCCAGCAGCGGAGCGGGAGGCCTAGGAGGCGAGCAGTACTTC; CDR3: CASSGAGGLGGEQYF
J: TRBJ2-5; length: 16; size: NA; D: TRBD2; V: TRBV28; DNA: TGTGCCAGCAGTCCTCGACTAGCGGGGGGCTTCCAGACCCAGTACTTC; CDR3: CASSPRLAGGFQTQYF
J: TRBJ1-2; length: 14; size: few; D: TRBD1; V: TRBV4-1; DNA: TGCGCCAGCAGCCAACCGGGACAGGGGGGTGGCTACACCTTC; CDR3: CASSQPGQGGGYTF
J: TRBJ2-1; length: 11; size: NA; D: NA; V: TRBV2; DNA: TGTGCCAGCAGCCCCTCGAATGAGCAGTTCTTC; CDR3: CASSPSNEQFF
J: TRBJ2-2; length: 15; size: NA; D: NA; V: TRBV5-1; DNA: TGCGCCAGCAGCTATCAGACAGGGAACACCGGGGAGCTGTTTTTT; CDR3: CASSYQTGNTGELFF
J: TRBJ1-3; length: 15; size: once; D: TRBD1; V: TRBV5-4; DNA: TGTGCCAGCAGCTTGAAAGGGGGCGCCGGAAACACCATATATTTT; CDR3: CASSLKGGAGNTIYF
J: TRBJ2-2; length: 18; size: NA; D: TRBD2; V: TRBV9; DNA: TGTGCCAGCAGCGTAACCCCTTGGACTAGTGCGAACACCGGGGAGCTGTTTTTT; CDR3: CASSVTPWTSANTGELFF
J: TRBJ2-1; length: 16; size: NA; D: TRBD2; V: TRBV5-6; DNA: TGTGCCAGCAGAACACTTACTAGCGGGGGGATGAATGAGCAGTTCTTC; CDR3: CASRTLTSGGMNEQFF
J: TRBJ2-2; length: 17; size: NA; D: NA; V: TRBV14; DNA: TGTGCCAGCAGCTACAGGATTGGCAGGGCGGCCACCGGGGAGCTGTTTTTT; CDR3: CASSYRIGRAATGELFF
J: TRBJ1-1; length: 14; size: NA; D: NA; V: TRBV7-8; DNA: TGTGCCAGCAGCCTGAGGGGGAATCAGGGACGCGCTTTCTTT; CDR3: CASSLRGNQGRAFF
J: TRBJ2-5; length: 15; size: few; D: TRBD2; V: TRBV7-9; DNA: TGTGCCAGCAGCTTGATGGCGGGAGAGGCAGAGACCCAGTACTTC; CDR3: CASSLMAGEAETQYF
J: TRBJ1-5; length: 17; size: NA; D: NA; V: TRBV28; DNA: TGTGCCAGCAGTTTTTTGCCGGACACTCCTAGGAATCAGCCCCAGCATTTT; CDR3: CASSFLPDTPRNQPQHF
J: TRBJ2-3; length: 13; size: NA; D: TRBD2; V: TRBV9; DNA: TGTGCCAGCAGCCTCCACGGGGGGGATACGCAGTATTTT; CDR3: CASSLHGGDTQYF
J: TRBJ1-4; length: 15; size: NA; D: NA; V: TRBV5-4; DNA: TGTGCCAGCAGCTTGTCGGGGAGAACTAATGAAAAACTGTTTTTT; CDR3: CASSLSGRTNEKLFF
J: TRBJ2-7; length: 13; size: NA; D: TRBD1; V: TRBV28; DNA: TGTGCCAGCAGTCTTGGACAGGGGTACGAGCAGTACTTC; CDR3: CASSLGQGYEQYF
J: TRBJ2-7; length: 14; size: NA; D: TRBD1; V: TRBV13; DNA: TGTGCCAGCAGCTTACGCCAGGGGGTAGGGGAGCAGTACTTC; CDR3: CASSLRQGVGEQYF
J: TRBJ2-1; length: 18; size: few; D: TRBD2; V: TRBV29-1; DNA: TGCAGCGTTGAGGGGCGTTGGGGGACTAGCGGGAGGTATGGTGAGCAGTTCTTC; CDR3: CSVEGRWGTSGRYGEQFF
J: TRBJ2-3; length: 17; size: NA; D: TRBD2; V: TRBV7-6; DNA: TGTGCCAGCAGCCCTTGGACTAGCGGGGGATACACAGATACGCAGTATTTT; CDR3: CASSPWTSGGYTDTQYF
J: TRBJ1-4; length: 11; size: NA; D: NA; V: TRBV1; DNA: TGCAGGACAGACCTAATGAAGCGACTGTTTTTT; CDR3: CRTDLMKRLFF
J: TRBJ1-2; length: 17; size: NA; D: NA; V: TRBV4-1; DNA: TGCGCCAGCAGCCAAGGCCCGGCGGGACGAACCCCATATGGCTACACCTTC; CDR3: CASSQGPAGRTPYGYTF
J: TRBJ1-3; length: 17; size: NA; D: NA; V: TRBV4-2; DNA: TGTGCCAGCAGCCAGTCTAGGGCGGACAGATCTGGAAACACCATATATTTT; CDR3: CASSQSRADRSGNTIYF
J: TRBJ1-6; length: 15; size: NA; D: NA; V: TRBV6-1; DNA: TGTGCCAGCAGAATAGAACAGGGAACGGGATCACCCCTCCACTTT; CDR3: CASRIEQGTGSPLHF
J: TRBJ2-3; length: 15; size: NA; D: NA; V: TRBV2; DNA: TGTGCCAGCGTCTTGCGGCGTCCTAGCACAGATACGCAGTATTTT; CDR3: CASVLRRPSTDTQYF
J: TRBJ1-1; length: 12; size: NA; D: NA; V: TRBV28; DNA: TGTGCCAGCAGTTTGTGGAATCGCGGAGCTTTCTTT; CDR3: CASSLWNRGAFF
J: TRBJ2-7; length: 17; size: NA; D: TRBD2; V: TRBV6-1; DNA: TGTGCCAGCAGTGAACGAACTAGCGGGGGCTTCGCCTACGAGCAGTACTTC; CDR3: CASSERTSGGFAYEQYF
J: TRBJ2-1; length: 15; size: NA; D: TRBD2; V: TRBV11-1; DNA: TGTGCCAGCAGCTTCTGGGGGAGGGCCTACAATGAGCAGTTCTTC; CDR3: CASSFWGRAYNEQFF
J: TRBJ2-5; length: 11; size: NA; D: TRBD2; V: TRBV11-2; DNA: TGTGCCAGCAGCCCGGGAGGGACCCAGTACTTC; CDR3: CASSPGGTQYF
J: TRBJ1-1; length: 14; size: NA; D: TRBD1; V: TRBV6-5; DNA: TGTGCCAGCAGGCCGGGACAGGACTACACTGAAGCTTTCTTT; CDR3: CASRPGQDYTEAFF